This is a list of T cell receptor beta chains from one sample in a study of blood T cell repertoires in COVID-19. Method: immunoSEQ multiplex PCR; TCRdb's copy keeps in-frame clones and lacks some. The table lists approximately 250,000 clones, around 78% of them singletons. Material: peripheral blood. All receptors derive from a man aged 60 to 69 who had recovered from COVID-19. Each CDR3 is given with its conserved first and last residue. D genes are given only for firm matches. Size tells how often a clone was seen (once, few, many) or the class of an expanded clone, and some rows leave it out.

v_call,d_call,j_call,clone_size,cdr3_nt,cdr3_aa
TRBV5-1,NA,TRBJ2-3,NA,TGCGCCAGCAGCTTCGAGCTTTCCGGGGATACGCAGTATTTT,CASSFELSGDTQYF
TRBV13,NA,TRBJ1-1,NA,TGTGCCAGCAGCTGGGTGGGGGCGAACACTGAAGCTTTCTTT,CASSWVGANTEAFF
TRBV6-6,NA,TRBJ2-7,NA,TGTGCCAGCAGGGGAGGCCCGCCCCTCTACGAGCAGTACTTC,CASRGGPPLYEQYF
TRBV7-9,TRBD1,TRBJ2-2,NA,TGTGCCAGCAGCTTAGTAAGGGGACAGGGGAACACCGGGGAGCTGTTTTTT,CASSLVRGQGNTGELFF
TRBV5-1,TRBD1,TRBJ1-2,NA,TGCGCCAGCAGCCCGGGACAGGGGGCAGAAAAGACCTTC,CASSPGQGAEKTF
TRBV18,NA,TRBJ1-1,NA,TGTGCCAGCTCACCAGCGAGGGGAGGGACTGAAGCTTTCTTT,CASSPARGGTEAFF
TRBV18,NA,TRBJ2-3,NA,TGTGCCAGCTCACCGGTTCGTAGAGATAGCTCTAGAAAAAGCACAGATACGCAGTATTTT,CASSPVRRDSSRKSTDTQYF
TRBV4-1,NA,TRBJ2-7,few,TGCGCCAGCAGCCCAGGCCCCGACAGGCGAACCTACGAGCAGTACTTC,CASSPGPDRRTYEQYF
TRBV5-1,NA,TRBJ2-3,NA,TGCGCCAGCAAACAGGGCCGGACAGATACGCAGTATTTT,CASKQGRTDTQYF
TRBV5-1,TRBD1,TRBJ2-3,NA,TGCGCCAGCAGCCCCAAAGGGGGCGGGGATACGCAGTATTTT,CASSPKGGGDTQYF
TRBV7-9,TRBD1,TRBJ2-2,once,TGTGCCAGCAGCCCGACAGGGGTCGTTAGGGAGCTGTTTTTT,CASSPTGVVRELFF
TRBV27,TRBD1,TRBJ1-6,few,TGTGCCAGCAGTTTACAGGGGGCGATTGATTCACCCCTCCACTTT,CASSLQGAIDSPLHF
TRBV6-2/TRBV6-3,NA,TRBJ2-7,NA,TGTGCCAGCAGTGGGACTTCTTACTACGAGCAGTACTTC,CASSGTSYYEQYF
TRBV19,NA,TRBJ1-2,NA,TGTGCCAGTAGTTATTCCTATGGCTACACCTTC,CASSYSYGYTF
TRBV29-1,TRBD1,TRBJ2-7,NA,TGCAGCGTTCGAGGGGCCGGGACAGGGAGCTCCTACGAGCAGTACTTC,CSVRGAGTGSSYEQYF
TRBV30,TRBD2,TRBJ2-2,NA,TGTGCCTGGAGTCGAATTGGGACTAGCGGATCCCAAACCGGGGAGCTGTTTTTT,CAWSRIGTSGSQTGELFF
TRBV7-2,NA,TRBJ2-7,NA,TGTGCCAGCAGCTTCGCAGGGATTACCTACGAGCAGTACTTC,CASSFAGITYEQYF
TRBV7-9,NA,TRBJ2-5,NA,TGTGCCAGCAGTCCTGGACAGTACCAAGAGACCCAGTACTTC,CASSPGQYQETQYF
TRBV11-3,TRBD1,TRBJ1-4,once,TGTGCCAGCAGCTTAAAGGGGGAGGACAGGTTTAATGAAAAACTGTTTTTT,CASSLKGEDRFNEKLFF
TRBV11-2,TRBD2,TRBJ2-2,NA,TGTGCCAGCAGCCCCCAGAAGGGACTACCATGGCCCGGGGAGCTGTTTTTT,CASSPQKGLPWPGELFF
TRBV5-1,NA,TRBJ2-7,NA,TGCGCCAGCAGGGCCGAAGGGGGGTTAGCGGGCGAGGAGTACGAGCAGTACTTC,CASRAEGGLAGEEYEQYF
TRBV29-1,NA,TRBJ1-1,NA,TGCAGCGTTGAAAACGGGGGAAGCACTGAAGCTTTCTTT,CSVENGGSTEAFF
TRBV9,NA,TRBJ2-4,NA,TGTGCCAGCAGCGTAGAGGGGAAGTCCAAAAACATTCAGTACTTC,CASSVEGKSKNIQYF
TRBV28,NA,TRBJ1-2,NA,TGTGCCAGCAGTCCAGGGCCCCGAGGCTACACCTTC,CASSPGPRGYTF
TRBV9,TRBD1,TRBJ2-7,NA,TGTGCCAGCAGCGTACAGGGGGCGGACTACGAGCAGTACTTC,CASSVQGADYEQYF
TRBV3-1/TRBV3-2,NA,TRBJ1-1,NA,TGTGCCAGCAGCTCCCACGGGATTAGGACTGAAGCTTTCTTT,CASSSHGIRTEAFF
TRBV7-9,TRBD2,TRBJ2-1,once,TGTGCCAGCAGCTTAAGTACTAGCGCTAATGAGCAGTTCTTC,CASSLSTSANEQFF
TRBV2,TRBD1,TRBJ1-5,NA,TGTGCCAGCAGAGCAAGCGGGACAGGGAATCAGCCCCAGCATTTT,CASRASGTGNQPQHF
TRBV9,NA,TRBJ2-5,once,TGTGCCAGCAGCGTAGCTTGGGGGGGCACCACCCAAGAGACCCAGTACTTC,CASSVAWGGTTQETQYF
TRBV2,NA,TRBJ1-6,NA,TGTGCCAGCAGAGTCAGTCCAAATTCACCCCTCCACTTT,CASRVSPNSPLHF
TRBV6-5,NA,TRBJ1-5,NA,TGTGCCAGCAGAGCGGACGTATCCCAGCCCCAGCATTTT,CASRADVSQPQHF